A selection of T cell receptor beta chains follows, all from one sample in a study of T-cell reconstitution after alpha-beta-depleted transplantation in children. TCRdb reanalysed the PCR reads using MiXCR and keeps one entry per CDR3 protein. The sample has some 600,000 distinct CDR3 sequences, 10% to 15% seen once. Sample: PBMCs, mostly from graft donor cells, taken 360 days after TCRalphabeta/CD19-depleted stem cell transplant. These receptors originate from a male patient aged 10 to 17 who had a stem cell transplant for acute myeloid leukemia, so the T cells may come from the graft donor. CDR3s include the opening cysteine and the closing phenylalanine or tryptophan. The D gene is left open where the match is weak. Not every row has a clone size; where given, it reads once, few, many or a size class.

j_call d_call v_call clone_size cdr3_nt cdr3_aa
TRBJ1-1 - TRBV29-1 few TGCAGCGTTGGTGTATACCTACCAGGGAATTTAAACACTGAAGCTTTCTTT CSVGVYLPGNLNTEAFF
TRBJ2-1 - TRBV28 many TGTGCCAGCAGGGTGGGTGGAGGACCCTACAATGAGCAGTTCTTC CASRVGGGPYNEQFF
TRBJ1-2 - TRBV28 - TGTGCCAGCACCCTTCGGCGGGAGGCAGGCTACACCTTC CASTLRREAGYTF
TRBJ2-4 - TRBV29-1 many TGCAGCGTTGAGGACCGTCGGGCCAAAAACATTCAGTACTTC CSVEDRRAKNIQYF
TRBJ2-5 - TRBV13 once TGTGCCAGCAGATCACGACGGTCCCAAGAGACCCAGTACTTC CASRSRRSQETQYF
TRBJ2-4 - TRBV12-3/TRBV12-4 - TGTGCCAGCAGTGACCGGGCCCGGAGGGAAAACATTCAGTACTTC CASSDRARRENIQYF
TRBJ1-1 - TRBV29-1 - TGCAGCGTTGAAGAACCGGGACACTTAAGGGCCACTGAAGCTTTCTTT CSVEEPGHLRATEAFF
TRBJ2-1 TRBD2 TRBV28 many TGTGCCAGCAGTTTACCCCCTAGCGGGAGTTACCCCGATGAGCAGTTCTTC CASSLPPSGSYPDEQFF
TRBJ1-5 TRBD1 TRBV28 many TGTGCCAGCAGTTTTGTAGACGGGACAGGGGCTCAGCCCCAGCATTTT CASSFVDGTGAQPQHF
TRBJ2-1 - TRBV2 - TGTGCCAGCAGTGAAGTCGAGGGAAGCTCCTACAATGAGCAGTTCTTC CASSEVEGSSYNEQFF
TRBJ1-2 - TRBV3-1 many TGTGCCAGCAGCCAAGATATTGGGGGAAACTATGGCTACACCTTC CASSQDIGGNYGYTF
TRBJ2-6 - TRBV7-3 few TGTGCCAGCAGCTTAAGTGGACTCTTAAGCTCTGGGGCCAACGTCCTGACTTTC CASSLSGLLSSGANVLTF
TRBJ2-6 - TRBV4-3 - TGCGCCAGCAGCCCGGACACCTCTGGGGCCAACGTCCTGACTTTC CASSPDTSGANVLTF
TRBJ1-1 - TRBV3-1 few TGTGCCAGCAGCCAAGATTGTGGGGGAATGAACACTGAAGCTTTCTTT CASSQDCGGMNTEAFF
TRBJ2-7 TRBD2 TRBV7-9 - TGTGCCAGCAGCGCGACAATGACTAGCGCTCACCTCTACGAGCAGTACTTC CASSATMTSAHLYEQYF
TRBJ2-2 - TRBV5-4 many TGTGCCAGCAGCTTGGCCTATGGGGCGGTCGGGGAGCTGTTTTTT CASSLAYGAVGELFF
TRBJ2-2 - TRBV5-1 many TGCGCCAGCAGCACAGGCCCAAAAGCGCCGGGCACCGGGGAGCTGTTTTTT CASSTGPKAPGTGELFF
TRBJ2-1 TRBD2 TRBV7-7 - TGTGCTAGCAGCTTAAGAACTAGCGGGAGGTTGAGGTCCTACAATGAGCAGTTCTTC CASSLRTSGRLRSYNEQFF
TRBJ2-7 TRBD2 TRBV20-1 - TGCGGCGGGACTAGCGGAAGATACGAGCAGTACTTC CGGTSGRYEQYF
TRBJ2-1 - TRBV6-1 few TGTGCCAGCAGTCAGGACCAGTGGGGCGATGAGCAGTTCTTC CASSQDQWGDEQFF
TRBJ2-7 TRBD2 TRBV27 few TGTGCCAGCAGTTTATGGGCTCCCGGGACTAGCGGGATGAGCTACGAGCAGTACTTC CASSLWAPGTSGMSYEQYF
TRBJ2-7 - TRBV29-1 few TGCAGCGTAGCTCCGGGCCTACCGGGGGAGCAGTACTTC CSVAPGLPGEQYF
TRBJ1-6 - TRBV20-1 few TGCAGTGCTAGGGGGAAAGGGTATTCACCCCTCCACTTT CSARGKGYSPLHF
TRBJ1-5 - TRBV12-3/TRBV12-4 - TGTGCCAGCAGTTTTGGACAGACCCATAGCAATCAGCCCCAGCATTTT CASSFGQTHSNQPQHF
TRBJ2-7 TRBD2 TRBV7-2 few TGTGCCAGCATTCGGGCAGGGACTAGCGGTTACGAGCAGTACTTC CASIRAGTSGYEQYF
TRBJ2-1 TRBD2 TRBV27 few TGTGCCAGCAGTTGGTTAGCGGGAGTGGATGAGCAGTTCTTC CASSWLAGVDEQFF